This T cell receptor (beta chain) was obtained from a study of PD-L1 blockade in urothelial cancer (dated by TCRdb to about 2017). The study in broad terms: Every patient began therapy in about 2014 and was given atezolizumab 1,200 mg intravenously every 3 weeks. About 90% of the roughly 29 patients were males with bladder-origin urothelial cancer, and about 60% of the 29 reported a prior smoking history. An ECOG performance status of 0 or 1 was recorded for the patients, and 0 to 3 prior chemotherapy regimens had been received by the patients. Blood samples were analyzed at 3 weeks after treatment start (second dose) and at 6 weeks after treatment start. Blood samples gave a median of about 130,000 T cells and 80,000 or so unique TCRs, with a median clonality of 0.080. Somatic, immune and clinical correlates of response to PD-L1 blockade with atezolizumab in urothelial cancer were the focus of an exploratory multi-omic analysis. Pretreatment tumor samples, along with matched peripheral blood serially collected before and after atezolizumab treatment, were subjected to TCR sequencing. Progression-free survival longer than 6 months counted as durable clinical benefit, and TCR features were additionally tested against both progression-free and overall survival. In the same patients, whole exome sequencing and RNA sequencing of pretreatment tumors were performed in addition to TCR sequencing. Several patients achieved durable clinical benefit and approximately 20 did not. Pretreatment blood TCR-seq was available for fewer than 30 patients, at least one posttreatment blood collection was obtained for 25 or so patients, and tumor TCR-seq was available for 25 or so patients.

Synthetic TCR analog templates were spiked into each PCR to estimate absolute template abundance from read counts. Using the immunoSEQ assay, TCRbeta CDR3 regions were amplified from genomic DNA with bias-controlled V and J gene primers. Sequencing of rearranged TCRbeta segments was done at approximately 20X coverage. In the original analysis: Clustering was used to correct sequencing errors, and CDR3s were annotated against IMGT so that V, D and J genes could be assigned. Downstream analyses used only productive TCRbeta rearrangements, leaving out any out-of-frame or stop-codon sequences. Clonality was computed as one minus Shannon entropy normalized by the log of the number of unique productive sequences. Clones differing between time points or between blood and tumor were identified using Fisher's exact test with Benjamini-Hochberg correction, with an adjusted p below 0.01 applied as the threshold. Imported from immuneACCESS, the table was reduced by TCRdb to in-frame sequences with V and J called. These copies leave out some clones; in studies compared against another copy, an unresolved V gene accounts for under half, and the cause of the remainder is not known. V and J calls and clone size are as listed in that table; D and trimming were resolved from the DNA. In this sample the table shows approximately 100,000 clones, about 90% of which occur a single time. Under 0.95% of the sample belongs to the ten largest clones.

On this clone: Its antigen is still unknown. Base qualities are not at hand, and no much larger clone is one base apart.

The germline V gene sets CDR1 to SGHTA and CDR2 to FQGTGA. From the cysteine up to the phenylalanine, the CDR3 has a length of 15 residues. Of the read, only the CDR3 DNA is kept; its 45 bases are in frame from base 1. V has 2 bases trimmed and J has 4 bases trimmed; junction bases matching no gene number 4. General study outcomes and caveats: Because the sample size was small (n of about 29) and many exploratory analyses were performed, the results are intended to be hypothesis-generating. At 3 weeks after the start of treatment, tumor-associated TCR clones in peripheral blood had expanded more in patients with durable benefit (n of about 20, p = 0.022). A pretreatment peripheral blood TCR clonality below the median was linked to improved progression-free and overall survival.

The cohort comprised fewer than 35 patients with locally advanced or metastatic urothelial carcinoma treated at Memorial Sloan Kettering on a trial protocol. Peripheral blood mononuclear cells were collected pretreatment and during treatment, with between 1 and 8 total time points per patient. The Qiagen DNeasy Blood extraction kit was used to purify genomic DNA from total PBMCs and from tumor samples. PBMCs were collected pretreatment and during treatment, and were isolated and stored as previously described. The sequence came from a woman aged 80 or older with urothelial cancer. The rearrangement joined TRBV7-3 to TRBJ2-2; 7 nucleotides in the junction match TRBD1. Sample: PBMCs, taken around atezolizumab (anti-PD-L1) treatment. The CDR3 region reads CASSLGAGGTGELFF. The nucleotides read TGTGCCAGCAGCTTAGGGGCAGGGGGCACCGGGGAGCTGTTTTTT.